The rows below give T cell receptor beta chains drawn from one sample of a study of blood T cell repertoires in COVID-19. Generated by immunoSEQ multiplex PCR, the TCRdb table keeps only in-frame clones and is missing some. The table shows roughly 350,000 clones, with roughly 90% occurring only once. The sequenced sample was peripheral blood. All receptors come from a woman in her 70s with COVID-19, enrolled during active disease. Each CDR3 is given with its conserved first and last residue. Each record gives: J gene, V gene, D gene, clone size, CDR3 protein, CDR3 DNA. A D gene is named only where the DNA matches it firmly. Clone size is stated in some rows and not others, as once, few, many or a class when expanded.

>TRBJ1-6|TRBV5-6|-|-
CASSLAEARLNSPLHF
TGTGCCAGCAGCTTGGCCGAGGCGAGACTTAATTCACCCCTCCACTTT
>TRBJ2-1|TRBV29-1|TRBD1|-
CSVARGLSYNEQFF
TGCAGCGTTGCAAGGGGGCTTTCCTACAATGAGCAGTTCTTC
>TRBJ1-3|TRBV2|TRBD1|-
CASGQGGRGNTIYF
TGTGCCAGCGGACAGGGCGGACGTGGAAACACCATATATTTT
>TRBJ2-6|TRBV29-1|-|-
CSGGVTSGANVLTF
TGCAGCGGCGGGGTCACCTCTGGGGCCAACGTCCTGACTTTC
>TRBJ2-2|TRBV6-5|-|-
CASITRGMNTGELFF
TGTGCCAGCATCACCAGGGGTATGAACACCGGGGAGCTGTTTTTT
>TRBJ1-2|TRBV11-2|-|-
CASTPYRDHGYTF
TGTGCCAGCACTCCTTACAGGGACCATGGCTACACCTTC
>TRBJ2-2|TRBV9|-|once
CASSVTPAGELFF
TGTGCCAGCAGCGTAACCCCAGCCGGGGAGCTGTTTTTT
>TRBJ1-1|TRBV19|-|-
CASSPTGKVNTEAFF
TGTGCCAGTAGTCCTACAGGAAAGGTGAACACTGAAGCTTTCTTT
>TRBJ2-2|TRBV28|TRBD1|-
CASWNRQGAIGELFF
TGTGCCAGCTGGAATCGACAGGGGGCGATCGGGGAGCTGTTTTTT
>TRBJ1-2|TRBV28|TRBD1|-
CASRLGTVDRGYTF
TGTGCCAGCAGACTCGGGACAGTAGATAGAGGCTACACCTTC
>TRBJ1-2|TRBV6-1|-|-
CASSEAPDWDYGYTF
TGTGCCAGCAGTGAAGCCCCGGACTGGGACTATGGCTACACCTTC
>TRBJ2-2|TRBV5-1|TRBD2|-
CASSLRSAGGSTGELFF
TGCGCCAGCAGCTTAAGGAGCGCGGGGGGATCCACCGGGGAGCTGTTTTTT
>TRBJ2-2|TRBV6-5|-|-
CASRPQGGAGELFF
TGTGCCAGCAGACCCCAAGGCGGGGCCGGGGAGCTGTTTTTT
>TRBJ2-3|TRBV13|-|-
CASSSPLDTQYF
TGTGCCAGCAGCTCCCCTTTAGATACGCAGTATTTT
>TRBJ1-6|TRBV5-1|TRBD1|-
CASSLGTGQYGNSPLHF
TGCGCCAGCAGCTTGGGGACAGGGCAGTACGGTAATTCACCCCTCCACTTT
>TRBJ2-1|TRBV24-1|TRBD1|-
CATSDGTGGWNEQFF
TGTGCCACCAGTGATGGGACAGGGGGGTGGAATGAGCAGTTCTTC
>TRBJ1-4|TRBV28|-|-
CASSPGSYDNEKLFF
TGTGCCAGCAGTCCCGGGTCCTATGACAATGAAAAACTGTTTTTT
>TRBJ2-7|TRBV28|-|-
CASTGSSYEQYF
TGTGCCAGCACGGGGAGCTCCTACGAGCAGTACTTC
>TRBJ1-5|TRBV10-2|-|-
CASMGGSNQPQHF
TGCGCCAGCATGGGGGGTAGCAATCAGCCCCAGCATTTT
>TRBJ1-4|TRBV7-9|-|-
CASSAGGGLFF
TGTGCCAGCAGCGCAGGTGGGGGCCTGTTTTTT
>TRBJ1-5|TRBV6-6|-|-
CASRVRRDTSNQPQHF
TGTGCCAGCAGAGTACGCCGGGACACAAGCAATCAGCCCCAGCATTTT
>TRBJ1-2|TRBV7-9|-|few
CASSPGGGYGYTF
TGTGCCAGCAGCCCGGGCGGGGGATATGGCTACACCTTC
>TRBJ1-6|TRBV5-1|-|-
CASSLARDSPLHF
TGCGCCAGCAGCTTGGCCCGGGATTCACCCCTCCACTTT
>TRBJ1-2|TRBV6-6|TRBD1|-
CASTGQGYGYTF
TGTGCCAGCACGGGACAGGGCTATGGCTACACCTTC
>TRBJ2-1|TRBV3-1/TRBV3-2|-|-
CASSHRNEQFF
TGTGCCAGCAGCCACAGGAATGAGCAGTTCTTC
>TRBJ1-2|TRBV2|-|-
CASSERMDSPYGYTF
TGTGCCAGCAGTGAGAGGATGGACAGCCCCTATGGCTACACCTTC
>TRBJ1-4|TRBV10-1|TRBD1|-
CASSTRQGRQIMIGKLFF
TGCGCCAGCAGCACCCGACAGGGACGCCAGATAATGATCGGAAAACTGTTTTTT
>TRBJ2-5|TRBV24-1|TRBD1|-
CATSDLQGFQETQYF
TGTGCCACCAGTGATCTACAGGGGTTCCAAGAGACCCAGTACTTC
>TRBJ2-1|TRBV7-8|TRBD2|-
CASSGASGEFEQFF
TGTGCCAGCAGCGGGGCTAGCGGGGAGTTCGAGCAGTTCTTC
>TRBJ2-1|TRBV5-6|-|-
CASSLGEWVTYNEQFF
TGTGCCAGCAGCTTGGGGGAGTGGGTAACATACAATGAGCAGTTCTTC
>TRBJ1-5|TRBV19|-|-
CASGGAGRSQPQHF
TGTGCCAGTGGAGGCGCAGGTCGAAGTCAGCCCCAGCATTTT
>TRBJ1-2|TRBV30|TRBD1|-
CAWGQGFAERYGYTF
TGTGCCTGGGGACAGGGATTCGCTGAACGATATGGCTACACCTTC
>TRBJ1-3|TRBV18|-|-
CASSPPLGQIAGNTIYF
TGTGCCAGCTCACCACCCCTGGGACAAATCGCCGGAAACACCATATATTTT
>TRBJ1-4|TRBV28|-|-
CASSPPGAATNEKLFF
TGTGCCAGCAGCCCGCCCGGAGCCGCAACTAATGAAAAACTGTTTTTT
>TRBJ1-2|TRBV3-1/TRBV3-2|-|-
CASSQRNRDGYTF
TGTGCCAGCAGCCAAAGGAACAGGGATGGCTACACCTTC
>TRBJ2-7|TRBV5-5|-|-
CASSLGGNSYEQYF
TGTGCCAGCAGCTTGGGCGGGAACTCCTACGAGCAGTACTTC
>TRBJ1-5|TRBV28|-|-
CAGGAFSNQPQHF
TGTGCCGGTGGGGCCTTCAGCAATCAGCCCCAGCATTTT
>TRBJ2-1|TRBV5-8|-|-
CASSLEEVYNEQFF
TGTGCCAGCAGCCTTGAGGAGGTTTACAATGAGCAGTTCTTC
>TRBJ2-4|TRBV5-1|TRBD1|-
CASSGGQGAGKNIQYF
TGCGCCAGCAGCGGGGGACAGGGGGCCGGCAAAAACATTCAGTACTTC
>TRBJ2-7|TRBV7-6|TRBD1|-
CASSNRLTGDEQYF
TGTGCCAGCAGCAACCGCCTGACAGGGGACGAGCAGTACTTC
>TRBJ1-1|TRBV2|TRBD1|-
CASSPVGTGFGNTEAFF
TGTGCCAGCTCCCCGGTAGGGACAGGTTTTGGGAACACTGAAGCTTTCTTT
>TRBJ2-5|TRBV24-1|-|-
CATSATTGEEETQYF
TGTGCCACCAGTGCTACGACGGGGGAGGAAGAGACCCAGTACTTC
>TRBJ1-1|TRBV11-2|-|-
CASSLGGVMNTEAFF
TGTGCCAGCAGCTTGGGGGGGGTTATGAACACTGAAGCTTTCTTT
>TRBJ1-5|TRBV10-1|TRBD1|-
CASSTGTGDQPQHF
TGCGCCAGCAGTACCGGGACAGGGGATCAGCCCCAGCATTTT
>TRBJ1-1|TRBV11-2|-|-
CASSLDSLNTEAFF
TGTGCCAGCAGCCTGGACAGTTTGAACACTGAAGCTTTCTTT
>TRBJ1-1|TRBV9|-|-
CASSFGTSGTEAFF
TGTGCCAGCAGCTTTGGGACATCCGGCACTGAAGCTTTCTTT
>TRBJ1-6|TRBV6-5|TRBD1|few
CASSKQGRDSPLHF
TGTGCCAGCTCAAAACAGGGGCGGGATTCACCCCTCCACTTT
>TRBJ1-4|TRBV30|TRBD1|-
CAWSFNAGGEKLFF
TGTGCCTGGAGTTTTAATGCAGGGGGGGAAAAACTGTTTTTT
>TRBJ1-5|TRBV19|-|-
CASTLWGKAGQPQHF
TGTGCCAGTACCCTGTGGGGAAAGGCGGGTCAGCCCCAGCATTTT
>TRBJ2-5|TRBV29-1|-|-
CSVNRLETQYF
TGCAGCGTAAACAGGCTCGAGACCCAGTACTTC
>TRBJ1-1|TRBV7-9|-|-
CASSEYPRGTEAFF
TGTGCCAGCAGCGAGTATCCAAGGGGAACTGAAGCTTTCTTT
>TRBJ2-5|TRBV7-2|-|-
CASSLGLRYPGETQYF
TGTGCCAGCAGCTTAGGGTTGCGCTATCCAGGGGAGACCCAGTACTTC
>TRBJ2-5|TRBV2|-|-
CASSEESSSGTQYF
TGTGCCAGCAGTGAAGAGTCCAGTTCGGGGACCCAGTACTTC
>TRBJ2-1|TRBV19|-|few
CASSLQGGYGNEQFF
TGTGCCAGTAGTCTCCAGGGGGGATACGGCAATGAGCAGTTCTTC
>TRBJ2-3|TRBV6-6|-|-
CASSPDDTQYF
TGTGCCAGCAGCCCAGATGATACGCAGTATTTT
>TRBJ2-1|TRBV30|-|-
CAWTRGTFWRGPVNNEQFF
TGTGCCTGGACCAGAGGGACCTTCTGGCGGGGGCCGGTTAACAATGAGCAGTTCTTC
>TRBJ1-2|TRBV18|TRBD1|-
CASSPLPGTGGVETYGYTF
TGTGCCAGCTCACCATTACCCGGGACAGGGGGCGTTGAGACCTATGGCTACACCTTC
>TRBJ1-1|TRBV19|-|-
CASSIDRGNTEAFF
TGTGCCAGTAGTATAGACCGCGGGAACACTGAAGCTTTCTTT